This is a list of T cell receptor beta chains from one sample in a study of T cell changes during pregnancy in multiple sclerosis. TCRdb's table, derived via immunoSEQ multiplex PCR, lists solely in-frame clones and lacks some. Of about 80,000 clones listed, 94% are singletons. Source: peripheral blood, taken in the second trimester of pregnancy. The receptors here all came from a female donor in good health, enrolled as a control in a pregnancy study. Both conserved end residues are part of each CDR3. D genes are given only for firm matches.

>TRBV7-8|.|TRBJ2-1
TGTGCCAGCAGCCCCGTCGGGGGAGCGGTCTACAATGAGCAGTTCTTC
CASSPVGGAVYNEQFF
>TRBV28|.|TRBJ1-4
TGTGCCAGCAGTTTACGGGGGGCAGGGACTAATGAAAAACTGTTTTTT
CASSLRGAGTNEKLFF
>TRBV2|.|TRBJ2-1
TGTGCCAGCAGTGGGGCGCTGCAGTTCTTC
CASSGALQFF
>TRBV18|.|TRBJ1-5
TGTGCCAGCTCACCACGGGGAGAAGGTCAGCCCCAGCATTTT
CASSPRGEGQPQHF
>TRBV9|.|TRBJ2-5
TGTGCCAGCAGCGTAGCGGGGGGCTCCCAGGGGGAGACCCAGTACTTC
CASSVAGGSQGETQYF
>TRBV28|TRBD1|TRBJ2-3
TGTGCCAGCAGTTTAATTGATAGGGGACAGGGGGCAACAGATACGCAGTATTTT
CASSLIDRGQGATDTQYF
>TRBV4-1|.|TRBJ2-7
TGCGCCAGCAGCCAGGGTAGCGCATTCTCCTACGAGCAGTACTTC
CASSQGSAFSYEQYF
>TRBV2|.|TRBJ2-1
TGTGCCAGCAGGCAAGACTTAAGGCGGTTCTTC
CASRQDLRRFF
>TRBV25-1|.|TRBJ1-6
TGTGCCAGCAGTGAAGACAGGCCGGGCTCCTATAATTCACCCCTCCACTTT
CASSEDRPGSYNSPLHF
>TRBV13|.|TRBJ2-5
TGTGCCAGCAGCCCAATAGGAGGGGAGACCCAGTACTTC
CASSPIGGETQYF
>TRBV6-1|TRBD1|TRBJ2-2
TGTGCCAGCAGAGGACAGGCGAACACCGGGGAGCTGTTTTTT
CASRGQANTGELFF
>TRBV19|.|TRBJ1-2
TGTGCCAGTAGTTTGCGGGCGCAGAACTATGGCTACACCTTC
CASSLRAQNYGYTF
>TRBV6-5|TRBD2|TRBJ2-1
TGTGCCAGCAGTTACGGGACTAGGTTAACGAATGAGCAGTTCTTC
CASSYGTRLTNEQFF
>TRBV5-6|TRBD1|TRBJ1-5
TGTGCCAGCAGCTACGGGACAGGGTTGACCAATCAGCCCCAGCATTTT
CASSYGTGLTNQPQHF